Listed here is a single T cell receptor (beta chain). As handled by the study authors: Estimation of nucleated cell counts relied on the amplification of reference gene primers. Assay used: immunoSEQ multiplex PCR; TCRdb lists only in-frame clones, some missing. The D gene and trimming were derived from the DNA, and the V and J assignments and clone size from that table. The data contain over 250,000 clones, roughly nine tenths of them singletons. The CDR3 loop spans 15 amino acids. The V end lost 2 bases, the J end lost 4 bases, and 9 bases lay between the germline ends. Germline CDR1 and CDR2: MNHEY and SVGAGI. This sample was included in a study of blood T cell repertoires in COVID-19.

The sequence derives from a woman under 30 who had recovered from COVID-19. J is TRBJ1-6 and V is TRBV6-5; possibly TRBD1 for D (6 bases). Sequenced material: PBMCs or T cells enriched from blood (not recorded which). CDR3 sequence reads: CASSYQGRYNSPLHF. DNA of the CDR3: TGTGCCAGCAGTTACCAGGGGCGGTATAATTCACCCCTCCACTTT.